Below are 3 T cell receptor beta chains sequenced from a single sample in a study of response to subunit inactivated influenza vaccine. TCRdb analysed the RT-PCR reads with MiXCR anew, one entry per CDR3 protein. The sample includes hundreds of thousands of distinct CDR3 sequences, roughly 18% of them seen just once. Here the sequenced sample was PBMCs from blood, taken roughly 5 days after vaccination. These receptor sequences come from a man aged 50 to 59 who received an inactivated influenza vaccine.

J is TRBJ1-4 and V is TRBV5-1; no definite D call. There are 15 residues in the CDR3. With 1 base removed from V and 0 bases from J, the gap between germline ends came to 7 bases. CDR1 is SGHRS and CDR2 is YFSETQ in the germline V gene. The CDR3: CASSLNGATNEKLFF. The CDR3 DNA follows: TGCGCCAGCAGCTTGAACGGTGCAACTAATGAAAAACTGTTTTTT.

This clonotype was detected a few times. The CDR3 coding sequence is TGCGCCAGCAGCTTGGGGTCTGTGACTAGCGGGGGAAACTACGAGCAGTACTTC. Translation gives CASSLGSVTSGGNYEQYF. The chain uses TRBV5-1 and TRBJ2-7, with 12 bases matching TRBD2. The CDR3 contains 18 residues. After removal of 0 bases from V and 3 bases from J, the junction contained 10 bases not matched to a gene. Germline values: CDR1 SGHRS, CDR2 YFSETQ.

The rearrangement links TRBV5-1 to TRBJ2-1, with D tentatively TRBD2 (6 bases). CDR3 length equals 17 residues. Trimming stripped 4 bases from V and 10 bases from J, with 27 bases between. Germline-derived CDR1 and CDR2 are SGHRS and YFSETQ. The CDR3 spells CASSPSGLGRVQWEQFF. The CDR3 DNA follows: TGCGCCAGCAGCCCCTCGGGACTTGGCAGGGTCCAGTGGGAGCAGTTCTTC.